Shown below are 32 T cell receptor beta chains from a single sample sequenced in a study of OX40 agonist ivuxolimab in advanced cancers. Profiling relied on immunoSEQ multiplex PCR, and the TCRdb table lists in-frame clones only, not all of them. The table records about 75,000 clones, about nine tenths of them present only once. The sequenced sample was CD4+ or CD8+ T cells sorted from blood, obtained in a trial of the OX40 agonist ivuxolimab. Receptors originate from an adult with an advanced solid tumor such as melanoma, head and neck, liver or kidney cancer.

The chain uses TRBV7-2 and TRBJ1-4, with TRBD1 as a possible D gene (6 bases). The germline V and J ends were trimmed by 5 bases and 8 bases, with 12 bases remaining between them. The length of the CDR3 is 13 residues. Germline loops: CDR1 SGHTA, CDR2 FQGNSA. CDR3 DNA: TGTGCCAGCAGCCTGAATCAGGGGGAAAAACTGTTTTTT. It codes for CASSLNQGEKLFF.

The genes are TRBV2 and TRBJ1-1; weak D call: TRBD1 (6 bases). V was shortened by 2 bases and J by 8 bases, with 12 bases between the two germline ends. This CDR3 spans 13 amino acids. Germline CDR1 and CDR2: SNHLY and FYNNEI. The CDR3 sequence: CASSERQAQEAFF. For the CDR3, the DNA is TGTGCCAGCAGTGAAAGACAGGCCCAGGAAGCTTTCTTT.

V gene TRBV11-2 combines with J gene TRBJ1-5, with a weak D call TRBD1 (5 bases). Germline CDR1 is SGHAT and CDR2 is FQNNGV. The CDR3 loop spans 14 amino acids. V lost 8 bases, J lost 2 bases, and 13 bases lay in between. In DNA, the CDR3 is TGTGCCAGCCAGGTCCAAGGGGGCAATCAGCCCCAGCATTTT. It is translated as CASQVQGGNQPQHF.

The chain carries TRBV7-8 and TRBJ2-2; TRBD1 might be the D (6 bases). CDR3 size: 16 residues. Trimming left V 5 bases short and J 1 base short, with 14 bases between. The germline CDR1 and CDR2 sequences are SGHVS and FQNEAQ. The CDR3 loop reads CASSLAPGQNTGELFF. The CDR3 DNA is TGTGCCAGCAGCCTGGCTCCGGGACAGAACACCGGGGAGCTGTTTTTT. Full variable domain (outside the CDR3, taken from reference TRBV7-8 and TRBJ2-2): GAGVSQSPRYKVAKRGQDVALRCDPISGHVSLFWYQQALGQGPEFLTYFQNEAQLDKSGLPSDRFFAERPEGSVSTLKIQRTQQEDSAVYLCASSLAPGQNTGELFFGEGSRLTVL.

For the CDR3, the DNA is TGTGCCAGCAGTTACGCGCCCGGGGGAGCCTACGAGCAGTACTTC. This gives the protein CASSYAPGGAYEQYF. This sequence joins TRBV6-5 and TRBJ2-7, with D possibly matching TRBD2 (6 bases). V was pared by 2 bases and J by 2 bases, with 13 bases between. CDR1 is MNHEY and CDR2 is SVGAGI in the germline V gene. The CDR3 has 15 residues.

The rearrangement uses TRBV10-3 and TRBJ2-3; D is unclear. With 3 bases removed from V and 0 bases from J, the gap between germline ends came to 7 bases. This CDR3 spans 14 amino acids. Germline CDR1 ENHRY, CDR2 SYGVKD. Here the CDR3 reads CAISEGDSTDTQYF. CDR3 coding DNA: TGTGCCATCAGTGAAGGAGATAGCACAGATACGCAGTATTTT.

CDR3 in amino acids: CASSPGQGYSNQPQHF. CDR3 coding DNA: TGTGCCAGCAGTCCGGGACAGGGGTATAGCAATCAGCCCCAGCATTTT. The V call is TRBV27, the J call TRBJ1-5; 10 positions agree with TRBD1. The CDR3 has 16 amino acids. Losses at the gene ends were 5 bases for V and 0 bases for J; bases not matched to a gene: 4. CDR1 and CDR2 (germline): MNHEY, SMNVEV (reference sequence).

This clone came up once. V usage is TRBV7-9 and J usage is TRBJ2-2; TRBD1 might be the D (5 bases). Germline loops: CDR1 SEHNR, CDR2 FQNEAQ (reference sequence). The CDR3 is 15 residues long. V lost 5 bases and J lost 4, with 14 bases in between. CDR3 loop: CASSRDRASTGELFF. The CDR3 nucleotides are TGTGCCAGCAGCCGCGACAGAGCGAGCACCGGGGAGCTGTTTTTT.

This clone was recorded a few times. The chain employs TRBV28 and TRBJ1-5; D might be TRBD1 (6 bases). Germline V CDR1 and CDR2: MDHEN, SYDVKM. CDR3 length: 16 residues. The germline V and J ends were trimmed by 6 bases and 7 bases, with 22 bases remaining between them. The CDR3 DNA reads TGTGCCAGCAGCTTGCCCCCGACAGGCCGTGGCCAGCCCCAGCATTTT. It codes for CASSLPPTGRGQPQHF.

The V gene is TRBV7-8, the J gene TRBJ1-2; TRBD1 might be the D (6 bases). CDR1 and CDR2 (germline): SGHVS, FQNEAQ. The CDR3 spans 14 residues. V dropped 0 bases and J dropped 5 bases, with 10 bases sitting between them. CDR3 DNA: TGTGCCAGCAGCTTAGCCTCCAGGGGATATGGCTACACCTTC. Its translation is CASSLASRGYGYTF.

This rearrangement joins TRBV4-3 to TRBJ2-1; 11 positions agree with TRBD2. Germline CDR1 LGHNA, CDR2 YSLEER. V lost 4 bases to trimming and J lost 6 bases; unmatched junction nucleotides: 5. CDR3 length equals 15 residues. The CDR3 is CASSPLAGAINEQFF. The DNA of the CDR3 is TGCGCCAGCAGCCCACTAGCGGGAGCCATCAATGAGCAGTTCTTC.

Here the CDR3 DNA reads TGTGCCAGCAGCCCTGGGGGGGCTGCAGGGGACACTGAAGCTTTCTTT. It codes for CASSPGGAAGDTEAFF. This chain uses TRBV11-3 with TRBJ1-1; possible D gene TRBD1, 6 bases. This CDR3 comprises 16 residues. Trimming removed 5 bases at V and 3 bases at J, with 19 bases between. Germline V gene sequence: CDR1 SGHNT, CDR2 YENEEA.

The chain uses TRBV28 and TRBJ1-3; D not certain. CDR1 and CDR2 from the germline V gene are MDHEN and SYDVKM. This CDR3 has 14 residues. Deletions cut 4 bases from V and 9 bases from J, with 16 bases between. The CDR3 DNA reads as TGTGCCAGCAGTTCCCAGGACTCCGGGCGCACCATATATTTT. Translation: CASSSQDSGRTIYF. The whole variable domain, filled in from reference TRBV28 and TRBJ1-3, reads DVKVTQSSRYLVKRTGEKVFLECVQDMDHENMFWYRQDPGLGLRLIYFSYDVKMKEKGDIPEGYSVSREKKERFSLILESASTNQTSMYLCASSSQDSGRTIYFGEGSWLTVV.

This chain links TRBV18 with TRBJ2-7, with 9 bases aligning to TRBD1. Germline lookup yields CDR1 KGHSH and CDR2 LQKENI. This CDR3 has 13 residues. J lost 5 bases, V lost 5 bases, and 4 bases had no gene match. This CDR3 is CASSRTGAHEQYF. CDR3 sequence (DNA): TGTGCCAGCTCAAGGACAGGGGCCCACGAGCAGTACTTC.

The J gene is TRBJ1-5, the V gene TRBV19; possibly TRBD1 for D (6 bases). V shed 5 bases and J shed 6 bases, with 17 bases lying between them. Per the germline V gene, CDR1 is LNHDA and CDR2 is SQIVND (reference sequence). This CDR3 is 15 amino acids long. The CDR3 nucleotides read TGTGCCAGTAGTCCGCCGACAGGCTTAGGTCAGCCCCAGCATTTT. It translates to CASSPPTGLGQPQHF.

The chain combines TRBV4-1 with TRBJ1-3, with 7 bases that match TRBD1. The CDR3 has 14 amino acids. Per germline, CDR1 MGHRA and CDR2 YSYEKL. The junction had 5 bases not matched to a gene; V was cut back by 2 bases and J by 7 bases. The DNA of the CDR3 is TGCGCCAGCAGCCAACTGACAGGGAGGAACACCATATATTTT. Encoded protein: CASSQLTGRNTIYF.

The chain links TRBV7-2 to TRBJ2-1, with D unclear. Trimming took off 2 bases at V and 16 bases at J, with 15 bases between the two ends. CDR1 and CDR2 (germline): SGHTA, FQGNSA. The CDR3 runs to 12 residues. The chain's CDR3 is CASSLLSETLFF. The CDR3 DNA is TGTGCCAGCAGCTTACTGTCTGAGACTCTTTTCTTC. Using reference TRBV7-2 and TRBJ2-1 for the parts outside the CDR3, the full variable domain is GAGVSQSPSNKVTEKGKDVELRCDPISGHTALYWYRQSLGQGLEFLIYFQGNSAPDKSGLPSDRFSAERTGGSVSTLTIQRTQQEDSAVYLCASSLLSETLFFGPGTRLTVL.

The V and J genes are TRBV28 and TRBJ2-5; maybe TRBD2 (6 bases). This CDR3 has 12 amino acids. V shed 8 bases and J shed 4 bases, with 11 bases lying between them. The germline V gene has CDR1 MDHEN and CDR2 SYDVKM. CDR3 in DNA: TGTGCCAGCGAGGGACTTGGAGAGACCCAGTACTTC. It is translated as CASEGLGETQYF.

In nucleotides, the CDR3 is TGTGCCAGCAAAGGGACAGGGGGAATCGGGGAGCTGTTTTTT. This codes for CASKGTGGIGELFF. This chain links TRBV6-1 with TRBJ2-2, with TRBD1 identical over 11 bases. This CDR3 contains 14 residues. Looked up from germline, CDR1 is MNHNS and CDR2 is SASEGT. V lost 7 bases and J lost 7; bases outside the gene matches: 5.

CDR3 DNA sequence: TGTGCCAGCAGTTCAGGGGGGGTGTTAACTAATGAAAAACTGTTTTTT. Amino acids: CASSSGGVLTNEKLFF. The chain employs TRBV27 and TRBJ1-4, with 7 bases fitting TRBD1. V shed 4 bases, J shed 1 base, and the junction held 6 bases outside the gene matches. Per the germline V gene, CDR1 is MNHEY and CDR2 is SMNVEV (reference sequence). The CDR3 runs 16 residues.

CDR3: CASGLRGPRYNEQFF. CDR3 bases: TGTGCCAGCGGCCTTAGGGGGCCGAGGTACAATGAGCAGTTCTTC. This chain joins TRBV6-6 and TRBJ2-1, with 7 bases aligning to TRBD1. The CDR3 has 15 residues. V trimming: 8 bases; J trimming: 4 bases; junction bases outside the gene matches: 11. The germline V gene encodes CDR1 MNHNY and CDR2 SVGAGI (reference sequence).

The CDR3 sequence: CASSQDLRTDILEQFF. CDR3 DNA sequence: TGCGCCAGCAGCCAAGATCTAAGGACGGACATTCTTGAGCAGTTCTTC. This chain connects TRBV4-3 to TRBJ2-1, with D perhaps TRBD1 (5 bases). Germline loops: CDR1 LGHNA, CDR2 YSLEER. Between the trimmed V and J ends, which lost 0 bases and 9 bases, there was a span of 18 bases. This CDR3 contains 16 residues.

CDR3 in DNA: TGTGCCAGTAGTACTGTAAATGGAAGGGACAGCGGCTACGAGCAGTACTTC. Translation: CASSTVNGRDSGYEQYF. V usage is TRBV19 and J usage is TRBJ2-7; 7 bases are a match to TRBD1. The CDR3 is 17 amino acids. With 4 bases clipped from V and 3 bases from J, the junction kept 15 bases outside the gene matches. The germline gives CDR1 LNHDA, CDR2 SQIVND (reference sequence).

V usage is TRBV19 and J usage is TRBJ2-4; 8 bases are shared with TRBD1. The CDR3 covers 16 residues. CDR1 LNHDA and CDR2 SQIVND come from the germline V gene (reference sequence). V trimming: 6 bases; J trimming: 1 base; junction bases outside the gene matches: 8. This CDR3 is CASSTTGAVAKNIQYF. The CDR3 region has the DNA TGTGCCAGTAGCACGACAGGGGCGGTTGCCAAAAACATTCAGTACTTC.

The gene calls are TRBV7-2 and TRBJ2-7; 9 bases are shared with TRBD2. The CDR3 consists of 15 residues. Trimming at V came to 4 bases and at J to 4 bases, leaving 8 bases not matched to a gene. Germline V CDR1 and CDR2: SGHTA, FQGNSA. The CDR3 region has the DNA TGTGCCAGCAGCTCCCCGGGCGGGAGGGCGTACGAGCAGTACTTC. It codes for CASSSPGGRAYEQYF.

CDR3 sequence (DNA): TGTGCCAGCACAACTAGCGGGGGGGTGAATGAGCAGTTCTTC. Its translation is CASTTSGGVNEQFF. This chain uses TRBV6-1 with TRBJ2-1, with 13 bases fitting TRBD2. This CDR3 is 14 amino acids long. Trimming at V came to 7 bases and at J to 7 bases, leaving 4 bases not matched to a gene. Germline V gene sequence: CDR1 MNHNS, CDR2 SASEGT.

The chain links TRBV21-1 to TRBJ2-3; TRBD2, the D gene given by the table, was not confirmed from the DNA. TRBV21-1 is a known pseudogene. This CDR3 has 20 amino acids. The CDR3: CASSKGGGLAGGPDGDTQYF. DNA of the CDR3: TGTGCCAGCAGCAAAGGGGGAGGACTAGCGGGAGGGCCCGATGGAGATACGCAGTATTTT.

The chain carries TRBV14 and TRBJ2-4; 7 positions match TRBD1. V gave up 4 bases and J gave up 1 base; unmatched junction bases: 7. The CDR3 sequence is 16 residues long. Germline CDR1 reads SGHDN; CDR2 reads FVKESK. This CDR3 is CASSLQTGSAKNIQYF. The CDR3 DNA reads TGTGCCAGCAGCCTCCAGACAGGGTCGGCCAAAAACATTCAGTACTTC. Full variable domain (missing parts from reference TRBV14 and TRBJ2-4): EAGVTQFPSHSVIEKGQTVTLRCDPISGHDNLYWYRRVMGKEIKFLLHFVKESKQDESGMPNNRFLAERTGGTYSTLKVQPAELEDSGVYFCASSLQTGSAKNIQYFGAGTRLSVL.

The chain's CDR3 is CASSLGGLGATNEKLFF. The CDR3, as DNA: TGCGCCAGCAGCTTGGGGGGCTTAGGAGCAACTAATGAAAAACTGTTTTTT. This sequence joins TRBV5-1 and TRBJ1-4; possibly TRBD1 for D (5 bases). The V and J ends lost 0 bases and 0 bases respectively, with 12 bases between them. The CDR3 extends over 17 amino acids. Germline lookup yields CDR1 SGHRS and CDR2 YFSETQ. Variable domain in full (rest from reference TRBV5-1 and TRBJ1-4): KAGVTQTPRYLIKTRGQQVTLSCSPISGHRSVSWYQQTPGQGLQFLFEYFSETQRNKGNFPGRFSGRQFSNSRSEMNVSTLELGDSALYLCASSLGGLGATNEKLFFGSGTQLSVL.

The genes are TRBV5-1 and TRBJ1-1; D is ambiguous. The CDR3 totals 14 residues. V was pared by 6 bases and J by 0 bases, with 12 bases between. In germline, CDR1 is SGHRS, CDR2 YFSETQ. CDR3 DNA: TGCGCCAGCAAAGGAGAGGGCATGAACACTGAAGCTTTCTTT. It yields the protein CASKGEGMNTEAFF. The full variable domain, rest sourced from reference TRBV5-1 and TRBJ1-1, is KAGVTQTPRYLIKTRGQQVTLSCSPISGHRSVSWYQQTPGQGLQFLFEYFSETQRNKGNFPGRFSGRQFSNSRSEMNVSTLELGDSALYLCASKGEGMNTEAFFGQGTRLTVV.

The genes are TRBV10-1 and TRBJ2-7; 7 bases are shared with TRBD2. This CDR3 comprises 15 residues. V gave up 2 bases and J gave up 2 bases; unmatched junction bases: 6. Germline CDR1 is WNHNN and CDR2 is SYGVQD (reference sequence). For the CDR3, the DNA is TGCGCCAGCAGTGAGCGGGCTAGCGGAGCCTACGAGCAGTACTTC. Protein: CASSERASGAYEQYF.

This clone was observed a few times. The J gene is TRBJ1-1, the V gene TRBV12-5; TRBD1 aligns across 10 bases. Germline CDR1 is LGHNT and CDR2 is FRNRAP. Trimming removed 7 bases from V and 10 bases from J; junction bases left unmatched: 12. The CDR3 extends over 14 amino acids. CDR3 sequence (DNA): TGTGCTAGTGCCCCTTCGGGACAGGGGCAGGGAGCTTTCTTT. The encoded protein is CASAPSGQGQGAFF.